In this sample, the clone carrying this TCR beta chain turned up many times. Germline V gene sequence: CDR1 MNHEY, CDR2 SMNVEV (reference sequence). V was cut by 8 bases and J by 5 bases, with 15 bases left in between. The CDR3 runs 13 residues. Library preparation (for TCRbeta) was performed with unique molecular identifiers. MiXCR, applied by TCRdb to the PCR reads, yields one record per CDR3 protein. The sample lists about 230,000 distinct CDR3 sequences; roughly a tenth were seen once. The source of the sample is a study of T-cell reconstitution after alpha-beta-depleted transplantation in children.

This chain uses TRBV27 with TRBJ1-1; a possible D gene is TRBD1 (5 bases). The sequencing used PBMCs, collected before TCRalphabeta/CD19-depleted stem cell transplant. The source of this sequence is a child in the first two years of life with acute myeloid leukemia, due to receive a stem cell transplant. The CDR3 DNA reads as TGTGCCAGCGGGACCAGGTTGAGGACTGAAGCTTTCTTT. Its protein product is CASGTRLRTEAFF.